The sequence of this TCR beta chain was determined in a study of siplizumab effects on memory and regulatory T cells. Produced via immunoSEQ multiplex PCR; TCRdb's table is partial and in-frame only. The sample gives more than 85,000 clones, 94% of which show up once; approximately 0.61% is in the top ten. Trimming removed 6 bases at V and 2 bases at J, with 8 bases between. The V gene's germline CDR1 is SNHLY and CDR2 FYNNEI. The length of the CDR3 is 12 residues. V and J are TRBV2 and TRBJ2-7, with D perhaps matching TRBD1 or TRBD2 (5 bases each). The sequence came from a human donor in good health. The sequencing sample was made of Tregs sorted from blood. CDR3 in amino acids: CASSQGAYEQYF. The CDR3 region has the DNA TGTGCCAGCAGCCAGGGAGCCTACGAGCAGTACTTC.